The T cell receptor (beta chain) under discussion was sequenced for a study of a mutant IDH1 vaccine in newly diagnosed glioma. Study in general: The treated population exhibited a male proportion of around 62%, a female proportion of 37.5%, and a mean age of approximately 42 years. Radiotherapy, temozolomide, or both had been given previously, and both were given to most. Whole-study results and caveats: Whatever changes occurred in top peripheral T cell clonotypes seemed unrelated to pseudoprogression.

From germline, CDR1 is MNHEY and CDR2 SMNVEV (reference sequence). The ends lost 5 bases at V and 4 bases at J; junction bases unmatched: 3. This CDR3 contains 13 residues. Using immunoSEQ multiplex PCR, the repertoire was profiled, and TCRdb retains in-frame clones only, with some absent. The table records roughly 71,000 clones, approximately 86% of them present only once. The time point was: baseline, week 1 (first vaccination visit). Treatment in this sample: pre-vaccination baseline after standard-of-care therapy. Astrocytomas that were new, WHO grade 3 or 4, IDH1-mutant and ATRX-lost were present in the donors. On this clone itself: Its antigen is unknown.

This specimen was PBMCs, taken from a glioma patient treated with radiotherapy, temozolomide or both. The TCR originated in a man aged 25-45 years with glioma. The chain joins TRBV27 to TRBJ1-1; 8 bases match TRBD1. CDR3 residues: CASSGQGSTEAFF. DNA for the CDR3: TGTGCCAGCAGTGGACAGGGTAGCACTGAAGCTTTCTTT.